This entry lists 20 T cell receptor beta chains sequenced from one sample in a study of shared clonotypes between healthy human individuals. The method was immunoSEQ multiplex PCR; TCRdb's version includes in-frame clones alone and lacks a portion of them. The sample lists about 2 million clones, approximately 94% occurring once. Naive CD8 isolation took CD45RO-negative cells positively selected for CCR7 and excluded terminally differentiated effector memory CD45RA+ cells. What was sequenced was naive CD8+ T cells sorted from blood. The source of these receptors is a man aged 18 to 29 in good health.

The chain combines TRBV7-3 with TRBJ2-3; 9 nucleotides align to TRBD2. V lost 2 bases to trimming and J lost 6 bases; unmatched junction nucleotides: 9. CDR1 is SGHTA, CDR2 FQGTGA, per germline. The CDR3 extends over 16 amino acids. The CDR3 DNA sequence: TGTGCCAGCAGCTTAGCTAGCGGGGAATTACGGGATACGCAGTATTTT. Its translation: CASSLASGELRDTQYF. Looking up the rest from reference TRBV7-3 and TRBJ2-3 gives the full variable domain: GAGVSQTPSNKVTEKGKYVELRCDPISGHTALYWYRQSLGQGPEFLIYFQGTGAADDSGLPNDRFFAVRPEGSVSTLKIQRTERGDSAVYLCASSLASGELRDTQYFGPGTRLTVL.

This rearrangement joins TRBV6-5 to TRBJ2-3; D possibly uses TRBD1 or TRBD2 (5 bases each). CDR3 length: 15 amino acids. Trimming took off 0 bases at V and 3 bases at J, with 10 bases between the two ends. Germline CDR1 reads MNHEY; CDR2 reads SVGAGI. This CDR3 is CASSYSPGTTDTQYF. The CDR3 region has the DNA TGTGCCAGCAGTTACTCTCCGGGGACGACAGATACGCAGTATTTT.

The CDR3 DNA follows: TGTGCCAGCAGTTTAATTGGGATCGGGGGGGCCTGGGAGACCCAGTACTTC. It codes for CASSLIGIGGAWETQYF. This rearrangement joins TRBV27 to TRBJ2-5; 8 positions match TRBD2. CDR3 length: 17 amino acids. CDR1 and CDR2 (germline): MNHEY, SMNVEV (reference sequence). Germline trimming cut 2 bases from V and 5 bases from J; bases unmatched to any gene: 13.

This clone was counted between two and nine times. The chain uses TRBV7-9 and TRBJ1-3; 7 bases fit TRBD1. Trimming at V came to 3 bases and at J to 0 bases, leaving 2 bases not matched to a gene. The V gene's germline CDR1 is SEHNR and CDR2 FQNEAQ (reference sequence). The CDR3 runs 15 residues. The CDR3 reads CASSFAGGSGNTIYF. The CDR3 region has the DNA TGTGCCAGCAGCTTCGCAGGGGGCTCTGGAAACACCATATATTTT.

This rearrangement joins TRBV27 to TRBJ2-5; TRBD2 agrees at 14 bases. After removal of 6 bases from V and 1 base from J, the junction contained 16 bases not matched to a gene. In germline, CDR1 is MNHEY, CDR2 SMNVEV (reference sequence). The CDR3 spans 20 residues. The CDR3 loop reads CASRPYAWGLAGEIQETQYF. As DNA, the CDR3 is TGTGCCAGCAGACCATATGCCTGGGGACTAGCGGGAGAGATCCAAGAGACCCAGTACTTC.

Turning to this clone: Distinct nucleotide sequences in the sample also encode this CDR3. This rearrangement joins TRBV7-9 to TRBJ2-1, with D uncertain. Deletions cut 1 base from V and 4 bases from J, with 11 bases between. This CDR3 contains 15 residues. Looked up from germline, CDR1 is SEHNR and CDR2 is FQNEAQ (reference sequence). CDR3 sequence (DNA): TGTGCCAGCAGCTTAGTTTCGGGTTCGTACAATGAGCAGTTCTTC. Translation gives CASSLVSGSYNEQFF.

As regards this clone: The sample holds other DNA sequences that translate to the same CDR3. The chain uses TRBV5-1 and TRBJ2-7; 8 nucleotides align to TRBD1. The V gene end was trimmed by 4 bases and the J gene end by 3 bases; junction bases not matched to a gene: 3. There are 13 residues in the CDR3. Per the germline V gene, CDR1 is SGHRS and CDR2 is YFSETQ. The CDR3, as DNA: TGCGCCAGCAGCGTCGGGACAGGCTACGAGCAGTACTTC. This gives the protein CASSVGTGYEQYF.

The chain uses TRBV7-9 and TRBJ2-7; D not certain. The CDR3 totals 12 residues. Deletions cut 5 bases from V and 3 bases from J, with 8 bases between. Germline V gene lookup returns CDR1 SEHNR and CDR2 FQNEAQ (reference sequence). The CDR3 loop reads CASSTDNYEQYF. The DNA for the CDR3 is TGTGCCAGCAGCACCGACAACTACGAGCAGTACTTC.

Note on this clone: A much larger clone is a single base away; this may be a read error. This same CDR3 is encoded by further DNA sequences in the sample. The chain recombines TRBV30 with TRBJ1-1; no clear D gene. Germline lookup yields CDR1 GTSNPN and CDR2 SVGIG (reference sequence). The CDR3 runs 11 residues. The CDR3 sequence: CAWGRGPEAFF. The CDR3 DNA is TGTGCCTGGGGGCGAGGGCCTGAGGCTTTCTTT.

V gene TRBV7-6 combines with J gene TRBJ2-7; 8 positions match TRBD2. The CDR3 totals 17 residues. From germline, CDR1 is SGHVS and CDR2 FNYEAQ. Unmatched junction bases numbered 13, after V lost 1 base and J lost 5 bases. CDR3 residues: CASSLVLGREGQDEQYF. The CDR3 bases are TGTGCCAGCAGCTTAGTACTCGGGAGGGAGGGCCAGGACGAGCAGTACTTC.

This clone was recorded only once. J is TRBJ1-4 and V is TRBV4-1; D remains unclear. Trimming stripped 3 bases from V and 8 bases from J, with 13 bases between. Germline V gives CDR1 MGHRA, CDR2 YSYEKL. The CDR3 runs 14 residues. CDR3 residues: CASSQSMGFEKLFF. In nucleotides, the CDR3 is TGCGCCAGCAGCCAGTCCATGGGATTCGAAAAACTGTTTTTT.

The chain has TRBV30 and TRBJ2-6; D perhaps matches TRBD2 (5 bases). The CDR3 spans 14 residues. Germline CDR1 reads GTSNPN; CDR2 reads SVGIG (reference sequence). Trimming left V 7 bases short and J 0 bases short, with 10 bases between. Written as DNA, the CDR3 is TGTGCCTCGTCCGGGGTCTCTGGGGCCAACGTCCTGACTTTC. Its translation: CASSGVSGANVLTF. The full variable domain, in which reference TRBV30 and TRBJ2-6 provide the parts outside the CDR3, is SQTIHQWPATLVQPVGSPLSLECTVEGTSNPNLYWYRQAAGRGLQLLFYSVGIGQISSEVPQNLSASRPQDRQFILSSKKLLLSDSGFYLCASSGVSGANVLTFGAGSRLTVL.

The chain couples TRBV30 to TRBJ2-5; a possible D gene is TRBD1 (5 bases). Near its end, the DNA agrees better with TRBJ2-7, so the J call may be wrong. Per germline, CDR1 GTSNPN and CDR2 SVGIG (reference sequence). There are 12 residues in the CDR3. CDR3 bases: TGTGCCTGGAAGTCGCCTAGGGGCGAGCAGTACTTC. This gives the protein CAWKSPRGEQYF.

The rearrangement joins TRBV7-8 to TRBJ2-1; D may match TRBD1 or TRBD2 (5 bases each). Trimming left V 5 bases short and J 0 bases short, with 17 bases between. This CDR3 contains 17 residues. Germline CDR1 SGHVS, CDR2 FQNEAQ. The DNA for the CDR3 is TGTGCCAGCAGCCTTACTGAGGGGCTAAGCTCCTACAATGAGCAGTTCTTC. Translating gives CASSLTEGLSSYNEQFF.

This clone was counted once. The CDR3 DNA reads as TGTGCTAGTGGTTCCTGGACGGCGATCTATGGCTACACCTTC. Amino acid sequence: CASGSWTAIYGYTF. The chain carries TRBV12-5 and TRBJ1-2; D call uncertain. This CDR3 is 14 amino acids long. V lost 4 bases, J lost 4 bases, and 13 bases lay in between. Germline V gene lookup returns CDR1 LGHNT and CDR2 FRNRAP. Full variable domain (outside the CDR3, taken from reference TRBV12-5 and TRBJ1-2): DARVTQTPRHKVTEMGQEVTMRCQPILGHNTVFWYRQTMMQGLELLAYFRNRAPLDDSGMPKDRFSAEMPDATLATLKIQPSEPRDSAVYFCASGSWTAIYGYTFGSGTRLTVV.

This clone was seen only a few times. The V call is TRBV4-1, the J call TRBJ1-6; D is unclear. Trimming removed 5 bases from V and 5 bases from J, with 16 bases in between. The CDR3 consists of 16 residues. Germline V lookup: CDR1 MGHRA, CDR2 YSYEKL. The chain's CDR3 is CASSFTGIQDNSPLHF. CDR3 nucleotides: TGCGCCAGCAGCTTCACCGGGATCCAGGATAATTCACCCCTCCACTTT.

The chain recombines TRBV14 with TRBJ2-3, with D tentatively TRBD2 (6 bases). Trimming left V 0 bases short and J 0 bases short, with 16 bases between. The length of the CDR3 is 18 residues. Germline CDR1 is SGHDN and CDR2 is FVKESK. This CDR3 is CASSQDWVRTTSTDTQYF. CDR3 DNA: TGTGCCAGCAGCCAAGATTGGGTGCGGACTACCAGCACAGATACGCAGTATTTT.

The V call is TRBV7-3, the J call TRBJ1-4; no clear D. V was clipped by 5 bases and J by 11 bases, with 9 bases between them. Germline-derived CDR1 and CDR2 are SGHTA and FQGTGA. The CDR3 totals 11 residues. The CDR3 region is CASSPMGKLFF. The CDR3 DNA reads TGTGCCAGCAGCCCCATGGGGAAACTGTTTTTT. The entire variable domain, with the rest obtained from reference TRBV7-3 and TRBJ1-4, is as follows: GAGVSQTPSNKVTEKGKYVELRCDPISGHTALYWYRQSLGQGPEFLIYFQGTGAADDSGLPNDRFFAVRPEGSVSTLKIQRTERGDSAVYLCASSPMGKLFFGSGTQLSVL.

CDR3 DNA: TGTGCCAGCAGGGGCTCCGGGACAGGGGTGAACGAGCAGTACTTC. Amino acid sequence: CASRGSGTGVNEQYF. V gene TRBV6-4 combines with J gene TRBJ2-7; 10 bases match TRBD1. The ends lost 6 bases at V and 5 bases at J; junction bases unmatched: 10. CDR1 is MRHNA and CDR2 is SNTAGT in the germline V gene. This CDR3 is 15 amino acids long.

This chain joins TRBV9 and TRBJ2-7; the D gene could be TRBD1 or TRBD2 (6 bases each). Germline loops: CDR1 SGDLS, CDR2 YYNGEE. V was pared by 3 bases and J by 4 bases, with 14 bases between. CDR3 size: 14 residues. CDR3: CASSAGGYGYEQYF. CDR3 bases: TGTGCCAGCAGCGCCGGGGGCTACGGATACGAGCAGTACTTC.